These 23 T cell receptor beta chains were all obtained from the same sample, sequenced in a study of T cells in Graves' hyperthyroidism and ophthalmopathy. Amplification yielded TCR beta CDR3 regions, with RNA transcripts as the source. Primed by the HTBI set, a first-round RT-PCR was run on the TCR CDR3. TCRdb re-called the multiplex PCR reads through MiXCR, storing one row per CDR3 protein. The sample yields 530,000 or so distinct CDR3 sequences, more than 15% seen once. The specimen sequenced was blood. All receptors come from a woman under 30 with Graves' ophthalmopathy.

The CDR3 nucleotides are TGTGCCAGCAGTGAATCGGGGACCCGCTATGGCTACACCTTC. This encodes CASSESGTRYGYTF. The chain joins TRBV25-1 to TRBJ1-2; TRBD1 is a possible D gene (5 bases). Trimming removed 1 base from V and 4 bases from J, with 10 bases in between. This CDR3 has 14 amino acids. Per the germline V gene, CDR1 is MGHDK and CDR2 is SYGVNS.

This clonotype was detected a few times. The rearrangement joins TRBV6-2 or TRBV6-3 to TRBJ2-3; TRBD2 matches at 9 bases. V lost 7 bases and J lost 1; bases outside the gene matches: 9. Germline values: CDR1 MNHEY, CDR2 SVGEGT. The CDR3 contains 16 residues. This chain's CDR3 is CASTFLAGGGTDTQYF. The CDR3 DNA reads TGTGCCAGCACCTTCCTCGCGGGAGGGGGCACAGATACGCAGTATTTT.

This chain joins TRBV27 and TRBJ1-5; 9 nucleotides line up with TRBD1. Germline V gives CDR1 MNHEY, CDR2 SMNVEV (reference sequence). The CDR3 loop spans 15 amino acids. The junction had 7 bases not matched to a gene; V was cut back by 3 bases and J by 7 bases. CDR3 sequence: CASSFTWTGAQPQHF. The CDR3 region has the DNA TGTGCCAGCAGTTTTACCTGGACAGGGGCACAGCCCCAGCATTTT.

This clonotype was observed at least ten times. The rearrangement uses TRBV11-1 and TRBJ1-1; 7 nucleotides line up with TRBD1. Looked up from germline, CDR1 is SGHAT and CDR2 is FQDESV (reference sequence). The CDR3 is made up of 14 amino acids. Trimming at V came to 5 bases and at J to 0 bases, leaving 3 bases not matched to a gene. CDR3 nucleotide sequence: TGTGCCAGCAGCAGAGGGGGCGTGAACACTGAAGCTTTCTTT. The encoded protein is CASSRGGVNTEAFF.

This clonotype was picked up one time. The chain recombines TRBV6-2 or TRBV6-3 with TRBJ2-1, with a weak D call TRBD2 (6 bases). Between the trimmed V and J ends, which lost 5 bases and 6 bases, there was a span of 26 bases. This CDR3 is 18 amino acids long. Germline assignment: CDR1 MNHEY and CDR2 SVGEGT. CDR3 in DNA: TGTGCCAGCAGTGGAAGAAAAGGATTGCGGGGCTATTCCAATGAGCAGTTCTTC. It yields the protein CASSGRKGLRGYSNEQFF.

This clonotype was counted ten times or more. The CDR3 nucleotides are TGTGCCAGCAGCCTACTCCGGGACAGGGAGTACGAGCAGTACTTC. Its protein product is CASSLLRDREYEQYF. The rearrangement links TRBV7-9 to TRBJ2-7; 9 nucleotides align to TRBD1. V shed 5 bases, J shed 4 bases, and the junction held 9 bases outside the gene matches. Germline loops: CDR1 SEHNR, CDR2 FQNEAQ (reference sequence). This CDR3 comprises 15 residues.

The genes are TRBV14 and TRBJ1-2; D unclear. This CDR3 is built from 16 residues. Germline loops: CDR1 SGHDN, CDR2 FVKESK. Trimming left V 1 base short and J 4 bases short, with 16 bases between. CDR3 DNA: TGTGCCAGCAGCCAAGGGTCCGGGCGTACCGGCTATGGCTACACCTTC. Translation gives CASSQGSGRTGYGYTF.

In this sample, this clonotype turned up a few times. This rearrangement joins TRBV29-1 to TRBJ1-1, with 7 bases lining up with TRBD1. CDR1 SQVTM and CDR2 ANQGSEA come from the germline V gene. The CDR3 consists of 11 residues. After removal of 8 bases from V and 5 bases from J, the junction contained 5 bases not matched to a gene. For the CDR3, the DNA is TGCAGCACGAACAGGGGTACTGAAGCTTTCTTT. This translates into CSTNRGTEAFF. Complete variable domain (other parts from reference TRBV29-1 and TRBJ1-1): SAVISQKPSRDICQRGTSLTIQCQVDSQVTMMFWYRQQPGQSLTLIATANQGSEATYESGFVIDKFPISRPNLTFSTLTVSNMSPEDSSIYLCSTNRGTEAFFGQGTRLTVV.

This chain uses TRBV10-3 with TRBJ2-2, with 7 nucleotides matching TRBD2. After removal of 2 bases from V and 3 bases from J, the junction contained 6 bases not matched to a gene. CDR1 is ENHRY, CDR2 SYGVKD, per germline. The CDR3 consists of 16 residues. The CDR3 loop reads CAISEGTTLDTGELFF. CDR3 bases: TGTGCCATCAGTGAGGGGACTACGCTCGACACCGGGGAGCTGTTTTTT.

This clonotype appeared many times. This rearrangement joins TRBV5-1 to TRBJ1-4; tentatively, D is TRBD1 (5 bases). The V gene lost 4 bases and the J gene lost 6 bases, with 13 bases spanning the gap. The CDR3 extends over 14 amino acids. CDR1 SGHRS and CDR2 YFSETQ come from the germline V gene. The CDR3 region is CASSVTVFDEKLFF. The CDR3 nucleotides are TGCGCCAGCAGCGTGACAGTATTCGATGAAAAACTGTTTTTT.

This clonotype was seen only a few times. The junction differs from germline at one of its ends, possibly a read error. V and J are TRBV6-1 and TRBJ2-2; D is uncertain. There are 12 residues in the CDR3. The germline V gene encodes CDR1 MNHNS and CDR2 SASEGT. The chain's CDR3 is CASRSKTGELFF. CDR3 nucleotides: TGTGCCAGCAGATCGAAGACCGGGGAGCTGTTTTTT.

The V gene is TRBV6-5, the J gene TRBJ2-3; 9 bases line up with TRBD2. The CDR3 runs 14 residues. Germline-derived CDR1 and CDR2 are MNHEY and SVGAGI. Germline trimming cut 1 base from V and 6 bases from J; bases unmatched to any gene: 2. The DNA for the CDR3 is TGTGCCAGCAGTTACTTAGCGGGAGTGGATACGCAGTATTTT. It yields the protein CASSYLAGVDTQYF.

CDR3 coding DNA: TGTGCCATCAGACCGAGGGCGGTGGAGACTGAAGCTTTCTTT. Amino acids: CAIRPRAVETEAFF. The chain combines TRBV10-3 with TRBJ1-1; no clear D gene. There are 14 residues in the CDR3. Germline V gives CDR1 ENHRY, CDR2 SYGVKD. The germline V and J ends were trimmed by 6 bases and 5 bases, with 16 bases remaining between them.

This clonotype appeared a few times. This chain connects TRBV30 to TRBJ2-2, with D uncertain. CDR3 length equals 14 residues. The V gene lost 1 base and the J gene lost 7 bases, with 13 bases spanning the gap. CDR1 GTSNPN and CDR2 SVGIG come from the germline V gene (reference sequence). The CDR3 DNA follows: TGTGCCTGGAGTGCATTGTCCGCCATCGGGGAGCTGTTTTTT. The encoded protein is CAWSALSAIGELFF.

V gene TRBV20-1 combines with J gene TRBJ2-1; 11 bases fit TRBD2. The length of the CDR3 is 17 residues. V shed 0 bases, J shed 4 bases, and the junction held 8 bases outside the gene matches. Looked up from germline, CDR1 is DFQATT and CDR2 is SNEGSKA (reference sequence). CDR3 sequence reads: CSAREATPSGGYNEQFF. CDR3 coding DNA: TGCAGTGCTAGAGAGGCGACTCCTAGCGGGGGGTACAATGAGCAGTTCTTC.

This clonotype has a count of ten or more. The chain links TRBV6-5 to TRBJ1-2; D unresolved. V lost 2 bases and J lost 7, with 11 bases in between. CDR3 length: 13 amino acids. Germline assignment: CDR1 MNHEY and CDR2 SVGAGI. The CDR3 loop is CASSYEGQRGYTF. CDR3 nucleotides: TGTGCCAGCAGTTACGAAGGGCAACGTGGCTACACCTTC.

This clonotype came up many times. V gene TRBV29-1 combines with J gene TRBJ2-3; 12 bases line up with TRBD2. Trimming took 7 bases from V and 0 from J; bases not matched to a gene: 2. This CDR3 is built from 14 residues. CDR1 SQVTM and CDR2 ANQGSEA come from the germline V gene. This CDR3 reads CSAGTSGSTDTQYF. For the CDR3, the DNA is TGCAGCGCCGGGACTAGCGGGAGCACAGATACGCAGTATTTT.

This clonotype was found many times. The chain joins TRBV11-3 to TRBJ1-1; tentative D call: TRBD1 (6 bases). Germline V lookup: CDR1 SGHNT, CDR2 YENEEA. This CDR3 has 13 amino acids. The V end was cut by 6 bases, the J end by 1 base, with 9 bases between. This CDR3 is CASSRQENTEAFF. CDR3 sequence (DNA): TGTGCCAGCAGTCGACAGGAGAACACTGAAGCTTTCTTT.

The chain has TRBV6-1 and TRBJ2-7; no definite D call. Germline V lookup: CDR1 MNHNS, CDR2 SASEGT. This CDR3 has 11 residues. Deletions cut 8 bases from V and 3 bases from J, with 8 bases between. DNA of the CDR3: TGTGCCAGCCGAATGAACTACGAGCAGTACTTC. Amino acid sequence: CASRMNYEQYF.

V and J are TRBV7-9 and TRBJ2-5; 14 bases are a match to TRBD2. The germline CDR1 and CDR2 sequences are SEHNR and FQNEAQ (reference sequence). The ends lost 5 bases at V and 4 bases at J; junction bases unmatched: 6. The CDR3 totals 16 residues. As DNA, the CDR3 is TGTGCCAGCAGCACGACTAGCGGGGGGGCCATAGAGACCCAGTACTTC. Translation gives CASSTTSGGAIETQYF.

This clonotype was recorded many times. CDR3 bases: TGCAGTGCTAGGGACAGGCGGGGCTATGGCTACACCTTC. This encodes CSARDRRGYGYTF. The genes are TRBV20-1 and TRBJ1-2; 7 bases match TRBD1. The CDR3 runs to 13 residues. Germline-derived CDR1 and CDR2 are DFQATT and SNEGSKA (reference sequence). Trimming cost V 3 bases and J 4 bases; bases outside gene matches: 5.

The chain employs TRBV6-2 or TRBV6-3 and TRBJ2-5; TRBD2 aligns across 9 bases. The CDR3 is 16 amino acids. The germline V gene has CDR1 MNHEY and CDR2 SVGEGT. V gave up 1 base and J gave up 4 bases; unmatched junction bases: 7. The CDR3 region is CASSYYRLAGLETQYF. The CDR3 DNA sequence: TGTGCCAGCAGTTACTATAGGCTAGCGGGGCTAGAGACCCAGTACTTC.

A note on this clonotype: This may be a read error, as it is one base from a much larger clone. CDR3 coding DNA: TGTGCCAGCGGTGGGCAGGTGAACACTGAAGCTTTCTTT. Amino acid sequence: CASGGQVNTEAFF. This rearrangement joins TRBV2 to TRBJ1-1; D is uncertain. The V gene's germline CDR1 is SNHLY and CDR2 FYNNEI. The CDR3 loop spans 13 amino acids. V was trimmed by 8 bases and J by 0 bases, leaving 10 bases between them.